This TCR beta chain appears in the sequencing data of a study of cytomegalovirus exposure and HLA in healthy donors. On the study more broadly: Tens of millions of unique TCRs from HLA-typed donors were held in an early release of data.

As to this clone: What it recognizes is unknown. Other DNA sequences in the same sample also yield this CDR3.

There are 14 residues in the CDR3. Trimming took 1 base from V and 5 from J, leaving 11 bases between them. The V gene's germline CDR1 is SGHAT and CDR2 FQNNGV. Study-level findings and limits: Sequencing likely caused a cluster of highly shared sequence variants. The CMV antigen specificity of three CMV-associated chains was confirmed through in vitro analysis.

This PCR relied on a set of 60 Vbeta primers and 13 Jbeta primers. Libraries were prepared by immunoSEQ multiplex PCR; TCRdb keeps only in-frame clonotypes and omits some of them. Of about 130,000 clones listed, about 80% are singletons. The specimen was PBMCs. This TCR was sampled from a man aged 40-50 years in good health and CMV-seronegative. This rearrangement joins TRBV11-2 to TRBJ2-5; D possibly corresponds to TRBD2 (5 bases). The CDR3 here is CASSLGLAKETQYF. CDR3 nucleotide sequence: TGTGCCAGCAGCTTAGGGCTAGCTAAGGAGACCCAGTACTTC. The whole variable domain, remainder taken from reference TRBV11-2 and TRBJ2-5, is EAGVAQSPRYKIIEKRQSVAFWCNPISGHATLYWYQQILGQGPKLLIQFQNNGVVDDSQLPKDRFSAERLKGVDSTLKIQPAKLEDSAVYLCASSLGLAKETQYFGPGTRLLVL.